This TCR beta chain was sequenced for a study of T cells in Graves' hyperthyroidism and ophthalmopathy. This clonotype appeared many times. The CDR3 has 12 residues. In germline, CDR1 is WSHSY, CDR2 SAAADI. V was shortened by 4 bases and J by 0 bases, with 4 bases between the two germline ends. Patients having uncontrolled infection, another autoimmune disease, pregnancy or lactation were not included. It was RNA transcripts that yielded the amplified TCR beta CDR3 regions. Using the HTBI primer set, a first-round RT-PCR was run on the TCR CDR3. One entry per CDR3 protein, called by TCRdb with MiXCR from the multiplex PCR reads. This table holds hundreds of thousands of distinct CDR3 sequences, 40% to 55% found once.

The source of this sequence is an adult man with Graves' disease, either hyperthyroidism or ophthalmopathy (not recorded which). Sequencing was performed on peripheral blood or thyroid tissue (not recorded which). The V gene is TRBV10-2, the J gene TRBJ2-7; D not resolved. For the CDR3, the DNA is TGCGCCAGCAGTGGGTTCTCCTACGAGCAGTACTTC. This encodes CASSGFSYEQYF.